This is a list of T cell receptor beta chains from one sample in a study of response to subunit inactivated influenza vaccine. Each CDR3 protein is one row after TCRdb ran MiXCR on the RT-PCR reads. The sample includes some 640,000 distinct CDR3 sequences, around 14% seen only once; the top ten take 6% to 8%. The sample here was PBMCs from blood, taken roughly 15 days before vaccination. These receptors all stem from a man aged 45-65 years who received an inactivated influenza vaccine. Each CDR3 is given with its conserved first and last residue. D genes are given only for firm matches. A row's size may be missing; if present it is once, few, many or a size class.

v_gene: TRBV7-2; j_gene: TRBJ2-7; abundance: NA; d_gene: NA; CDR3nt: TGTGCCAGCAGCGCTCGCCCTGAGTTCGAGAACGAGCAGTACTTC; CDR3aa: CASSARPEFENEQYF
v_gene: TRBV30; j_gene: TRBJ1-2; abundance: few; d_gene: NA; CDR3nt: TGTGCCTGGAGTGTACGGGCCGACAGTGGCTACACCTTC; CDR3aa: CAWSVRADSGYTF
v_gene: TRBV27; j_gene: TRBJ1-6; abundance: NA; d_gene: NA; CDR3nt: TGTGCCAGCAGTCCCGGACAAACGATAATCTCACCCCTCCACTTT; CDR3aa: CASSPGQTIISPLHF
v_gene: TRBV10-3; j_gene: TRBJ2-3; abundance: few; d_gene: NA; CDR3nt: TGTGCCATCAGTGGCGGGACGGGAGATACGCAGTATTTT; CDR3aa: CAISGGTGDTQYF
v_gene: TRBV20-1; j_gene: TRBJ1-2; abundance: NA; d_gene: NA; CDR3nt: TGCAGTGCTAGAGACCCCAACGGCTACACCTTC; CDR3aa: CSARDPNGYTF
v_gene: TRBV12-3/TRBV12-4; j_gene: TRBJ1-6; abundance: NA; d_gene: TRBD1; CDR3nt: TGTGCCAGCAGGGGGACAGGCAGTTCACCCCTCCACTTT; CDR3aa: CASRGTGSSPLHF
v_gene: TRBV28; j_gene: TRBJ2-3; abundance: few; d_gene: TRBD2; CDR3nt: TGTGCCAGCCGAGCGGGGGGCCTCACAGATACGCAGTATTTT; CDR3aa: CASRAGGLTDTQYF
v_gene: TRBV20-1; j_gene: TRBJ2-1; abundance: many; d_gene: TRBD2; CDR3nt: TGCAGTGCTAGCGGGGGGACTAGCATAAATGAGCAGTTCTTC; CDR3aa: CSASGGTSINEQFF
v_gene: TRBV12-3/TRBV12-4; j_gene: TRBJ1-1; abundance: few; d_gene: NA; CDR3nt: TGTGCCAGCAGTTTACTAGGGCTGGATACTGAAGCTTTCTTT; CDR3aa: CASSLLGLDTEAFF
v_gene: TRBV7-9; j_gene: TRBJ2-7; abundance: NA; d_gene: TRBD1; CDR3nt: TGTGCCAGCAGCTTAGAACCATACAGGGACAGAAACTACGAGCAGTACTTC; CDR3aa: CASSLEPYRDRNYEQYF
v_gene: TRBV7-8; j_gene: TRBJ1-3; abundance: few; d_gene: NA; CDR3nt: TGTGCCAGCAGCTTTCGGTCGGGTGGGGGCATGTCTGGAAACACCATATATTTT; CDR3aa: CASSFRSGGGMSGNTIYF
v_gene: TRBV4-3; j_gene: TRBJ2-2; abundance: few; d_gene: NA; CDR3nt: TGCGCCAGCAGCCAAGGCCGGGACGGGAACACCGGGGAGCTGTTTTTT; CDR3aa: CASSQGRDGNTGELFF
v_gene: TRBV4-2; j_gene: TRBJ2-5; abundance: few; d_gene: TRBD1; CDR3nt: TGTGCCAGCAGCCAAGAACAGGGGCGTCCAGAGACCCAGTACTTC; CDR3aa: CASSQEQGRPETQYF
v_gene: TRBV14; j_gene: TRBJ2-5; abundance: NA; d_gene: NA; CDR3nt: TGTGCCAGCGGAGGGGCAGAGACCCAGTACTTC; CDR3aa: CASGGAETQYF
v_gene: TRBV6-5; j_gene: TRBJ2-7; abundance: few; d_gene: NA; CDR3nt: TGTGCCAGCAGTTCGACCGGGACGGAATCCTACGAGCAGTACTTC; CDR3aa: CASSSTGTESYEQYF
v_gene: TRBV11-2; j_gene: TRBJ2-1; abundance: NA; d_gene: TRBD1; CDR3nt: TGTGCCAGCAGCTTAAGCAGGGACAGGGGACACATACAATACAATGAGCAGTTCTTC; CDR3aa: CASSLSRDRGHIQYNEQFF
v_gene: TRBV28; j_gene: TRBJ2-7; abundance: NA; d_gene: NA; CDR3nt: TGTGCCAGCAGCTGGAAGCGGGCGCCACCATACGAGCAGTACTTC; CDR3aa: CASSWKRAPPYEQYF
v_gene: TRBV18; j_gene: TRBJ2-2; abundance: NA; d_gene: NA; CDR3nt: TGTGCCAGCTCACCAAAAGCGAACACCGGGGAGCTGTTTTTT; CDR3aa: CASSPKANTGELFF
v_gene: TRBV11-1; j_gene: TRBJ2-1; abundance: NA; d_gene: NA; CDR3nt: TGTGCCAGCAGCTCGACCATACTTAAGGGGGTAAGATCCTACAATGAGCAGTTCTTC; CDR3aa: CASSSTILKGVRSYNEQFF
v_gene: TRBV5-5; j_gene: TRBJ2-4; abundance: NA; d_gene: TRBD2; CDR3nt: TGTGCCAGCAGCTTAATGGGGGGGTCCAAAAACATTCAGTACTTC; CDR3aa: CASSLMGGSKNIQYF
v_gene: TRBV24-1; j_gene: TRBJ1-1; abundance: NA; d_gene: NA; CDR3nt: TGTGCCACCCGACCCCGAGGGGAAACGAACACTGAAGCTTTCTTT; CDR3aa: CATRPRGETNTEAFF
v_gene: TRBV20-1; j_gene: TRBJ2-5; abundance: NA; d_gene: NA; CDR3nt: TGCAGACCCTCCGGGCAGGGGCAAGAGACCCAGTACTTC; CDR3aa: CRPSGQGQETQYF
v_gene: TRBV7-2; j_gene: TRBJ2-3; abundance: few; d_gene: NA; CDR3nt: TGTGCCAGCAGCTTAAACATATTCACAGATACGCAGTATTTT; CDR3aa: CASSLNIFTDTQYF
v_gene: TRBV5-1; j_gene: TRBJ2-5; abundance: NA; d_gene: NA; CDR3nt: TGCGCCAGCAGCTTGCTGCCTGGTAGGCGAGAGACCCAGTACTTC; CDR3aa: CASSLLPGRRETQYF
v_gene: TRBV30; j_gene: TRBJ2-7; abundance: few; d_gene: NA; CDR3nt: TGTGCCTGGAGTGTACCGCCCAGCTACGAGCAGTACTTC; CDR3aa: CAWSVPPSYEQYF
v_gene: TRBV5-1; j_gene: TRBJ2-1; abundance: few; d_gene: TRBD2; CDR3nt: TGCGCCAGCAGCCAACTGGGGCTAGCGGGAGGGGATGAGCAGTTCTTC; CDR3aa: CASSQLGLAGGDEQFF
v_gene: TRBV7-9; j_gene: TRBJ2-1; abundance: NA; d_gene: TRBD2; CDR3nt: TGTGCCAGCAGCTGGTTGGCGGGGGGGAGCAATGAGCAGTTCTTC; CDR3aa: CASSWLAGGSNEQFF
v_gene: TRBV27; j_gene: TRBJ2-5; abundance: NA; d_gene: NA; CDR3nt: TGTGCCAGTGGGACCCTAAGGAACACCCAGTACTTC; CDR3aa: CASGTLRNTQYF
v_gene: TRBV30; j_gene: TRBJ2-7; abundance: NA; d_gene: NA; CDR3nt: TGTGCCTGGAGTGTATTAGCGCAGACCTTACGCAACGAGCAGTACTTC; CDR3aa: CAWSVLAQTLRNEQYF
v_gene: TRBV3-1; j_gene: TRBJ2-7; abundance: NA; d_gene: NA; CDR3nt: TGTGCCAGCAGCCCCCTTGGGGAGACCTACGAGCAGTACTTC; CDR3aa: CASSPLGETYEQYF
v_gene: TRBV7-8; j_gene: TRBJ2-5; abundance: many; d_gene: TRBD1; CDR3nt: TGTGCCAGCAGCGCTGGGACAGGACAAGAGACCCAGTACTTC; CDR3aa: CASSAGTGQETQYF
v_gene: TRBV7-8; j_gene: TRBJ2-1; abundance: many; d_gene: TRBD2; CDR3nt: TGTGCCAGCAGCTTAGTAGCTAGCGGAGTCAATGAGCAGTTCTTC; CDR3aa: CASSLVASGVNEQFF
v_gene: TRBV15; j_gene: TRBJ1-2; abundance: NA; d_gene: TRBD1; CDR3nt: TGTGCCACCAGCAGAGAACGGGACAGCTATGGCTACACCTTC; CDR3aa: CATSRERDSYGYTF
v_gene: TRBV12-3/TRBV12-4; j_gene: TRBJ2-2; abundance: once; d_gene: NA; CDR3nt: TGTGCCAGCAGTTTAGATCTACGGAGGGGCAGTTTGAACACCGGGGAGCTGTTTTTT; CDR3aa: CASSLDLRRGSLNTGELFF
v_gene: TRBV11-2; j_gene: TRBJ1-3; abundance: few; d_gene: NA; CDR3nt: TGTGCCAGCAGCTTAGATCGCGAGGGGGCTGGAAACACCATATATTTT; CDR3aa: CASSLDREGAGNTIYF
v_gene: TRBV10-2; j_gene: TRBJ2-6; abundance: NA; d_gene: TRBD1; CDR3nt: TGCGCCAGCAGTGATGGGACAGGTAGCTCTGGGGCCAACGTCCTGACTTTC; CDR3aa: CASSDGTGSSGANVLTF
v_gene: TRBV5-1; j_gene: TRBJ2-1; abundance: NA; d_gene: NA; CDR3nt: TGCGCCAGCAGCTTGGGTTCAGGACTTACCTCCTACAATGAGCAGTTCTTC; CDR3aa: CASSLGSGLTSYNEQFF
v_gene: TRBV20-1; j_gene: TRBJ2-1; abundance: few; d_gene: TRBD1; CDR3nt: TGCAGTGCTAGAGACGGAAGGGGGCGAGTCAATGAGCAGTTCTTC; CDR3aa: CSARDGRGRVNEQFF
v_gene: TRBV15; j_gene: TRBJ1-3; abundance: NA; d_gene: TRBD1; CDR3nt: TGTGCCACCAGCGACCGGGACAGGGCTGGAAACACCATATATTTT; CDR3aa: CATSDRDRAGNTIYF
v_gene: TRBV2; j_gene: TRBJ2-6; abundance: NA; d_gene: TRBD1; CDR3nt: TGTACCTGCAGGTGGGCCCGGACAGGGAGCTCTGGGGCCAACGTCCTGACTTTC; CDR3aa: CTCRWARTGSSGANVLTF
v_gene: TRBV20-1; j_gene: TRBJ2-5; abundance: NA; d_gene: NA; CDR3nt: TGCAGTGCCGATACGGTGACAGAGACCCAGTACTTC; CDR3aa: CSADTVTETQYF
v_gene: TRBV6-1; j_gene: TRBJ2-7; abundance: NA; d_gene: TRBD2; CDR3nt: TGTGCCAGCAGTCAATCTAGCGGAAAATACGAGCAGTACTTC; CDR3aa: CASSQSSGKYEQYF
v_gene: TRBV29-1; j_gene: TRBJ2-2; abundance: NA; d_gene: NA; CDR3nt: TGCAGCGTTGAAACGGGGCCCCGGGAGCTGTTTTTT; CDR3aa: CSVETGPRELFF
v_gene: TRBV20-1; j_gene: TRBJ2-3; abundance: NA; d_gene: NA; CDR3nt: TGCAGTGGGGTGGTAGCGGCCCCGGATACGCAGTATTTT; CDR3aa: CSGVVAAPDTQYF
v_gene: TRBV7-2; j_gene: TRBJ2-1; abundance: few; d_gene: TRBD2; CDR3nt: TGTGCCAGCAGCCGACTAGCGGGGAACAATGAGCAGTTCTTC; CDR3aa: CASSRLAGNNEQFF
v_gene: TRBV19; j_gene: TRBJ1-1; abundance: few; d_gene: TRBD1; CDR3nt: TGTGCCAGTAGTATAGACAACAGGGGGAACACTGAAGCTTTCTTT; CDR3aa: CASSIDNRGNTEAFF
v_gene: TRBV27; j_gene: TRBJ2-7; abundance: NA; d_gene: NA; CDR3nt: TGTGCCAGCAGTTTTATAGGGGGATACGAGCAGTACTTC; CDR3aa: CASSFIGGYEQYF
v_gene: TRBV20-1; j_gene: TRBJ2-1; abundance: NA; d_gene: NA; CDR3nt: TGCAGTGCTTCCCGAGTCCAAATGGAGGAGCAGTTCTTC; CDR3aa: CSASRVQMEEQFF
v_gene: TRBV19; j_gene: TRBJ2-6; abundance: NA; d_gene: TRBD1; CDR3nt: TGTGCCATCCTCTCTTACCGGGACAGGGGATCTGGGGCCAACGTCCTGACTTTC; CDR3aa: CAILSYRDRGSGANVLTF
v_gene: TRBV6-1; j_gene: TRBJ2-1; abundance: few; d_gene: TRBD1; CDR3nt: TGTGCCAGCAGAACCGGGACAGCGATCTACAATGAGCAGTTCTTC; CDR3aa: CASRTGTAIYNEQFF
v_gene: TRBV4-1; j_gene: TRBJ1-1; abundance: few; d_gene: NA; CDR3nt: TGCGCCAGCAGCCAAGTTACCGGGGGGTTCACTGAAGCTTTCTTT; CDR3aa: CASSQVTGGFTEAFF
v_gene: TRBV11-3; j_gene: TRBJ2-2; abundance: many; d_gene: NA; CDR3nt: TGTGCCAGCAGCTTAGTCTCAGCCGGGGAGCTGTTTTTT; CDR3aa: CASSLVSAGELFF
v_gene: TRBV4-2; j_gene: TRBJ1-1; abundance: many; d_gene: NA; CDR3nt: TGTGCCAGCAGCCAAGAGGGGCGGGGGACTGAAGCTTTCTTT; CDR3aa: CASSQEGRGTEAFF
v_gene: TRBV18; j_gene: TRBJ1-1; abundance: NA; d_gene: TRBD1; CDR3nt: TGTGCCAGCTCACCACGGGACAGGGGATCCACTGAAGCTTTCTTT; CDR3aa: CASSPRDRGSTEAFF
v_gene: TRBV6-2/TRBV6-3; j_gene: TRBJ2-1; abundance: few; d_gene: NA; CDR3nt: TGTGCCAGCAGGAATCCGGGACTTCAGCAGTTCTTC; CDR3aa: CASRNPGLQQFF
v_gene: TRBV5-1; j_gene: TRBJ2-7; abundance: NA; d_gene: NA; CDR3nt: TGCGCCAGCAGCTTGTTCAGGCCAGGCGATATCTACGAGCAGTACTTC; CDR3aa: CASSLFRPGDIYEQYF
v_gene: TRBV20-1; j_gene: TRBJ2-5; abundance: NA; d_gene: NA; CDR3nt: TGCAGTGCAAAGGGGACAATCCAAGAGACCCAGTACTTC; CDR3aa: CSAKGTIQETQYF
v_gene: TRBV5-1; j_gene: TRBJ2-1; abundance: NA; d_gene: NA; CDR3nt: TGCGCCAGCAGCACCCGGGTCGACAATGAGCAGTTCTTC; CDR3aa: CASSTRVDNEQFF
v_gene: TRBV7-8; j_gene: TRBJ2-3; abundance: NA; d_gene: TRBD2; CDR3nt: TGTGCCAGCAGCTTAGCCGGGACTACCGGCACAGATACGCAGTATTTT; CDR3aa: CASSLAGTTGTDTQYF